This T cell receptor (beta chain) was retrieved from a study of blood T cell repertoires in COVID-19. Germline CDR1 is SGHRS and CDR2 is YFSETQ. V lost 4 bases, J lost 0 bases, and 4 bases stayed unmatched. The CDR3 sequence is 15 residues long. Method: immunoSEQ multiplex PCR; TCRdb's copy keeps in-frame clones and lacks some. This repertoire shows 40,000 to 50,000 clones, 90% found once; its top ten account for 3.9%. This sequence was found in a human donor in a cohort sampled during active COVID-19. The V and J genes are TRBV5-1 and TRBJ1-5; 7 nucleotides align to TRBD1. The sequencing input was peripheral blood. As DNA, the CDR3 is TGCGCCAGCAGCACAGGGGTTGATAGCAATCAGCCCCAGCATTTT. Translating it yields CASSTGVDSNQPQHF.